The following is a T cell receptor (beta chain) sequence with its context. Its antigen remains unidentified. No per-base quality is available; no much larger clone lies one base away. The data stem from a study of cytomegalovirus exposure and HLA in healthy donors listed by TCRdb under 2017. Some background on the complete study: According to a later analysis, one platform produced both the 110 or so validation repertoires and the 620 or so repertoires of the first cohort. The study aimed to test whether signatures of past pathogen exposure could be identified by cataloging public T cell receptors. Besides the first cohort of some 670 subjects, a separate validation cohort made up of around 120 different subjects was used. To predict cytomegalovirus infection status, the study brought together high-throughput TCR immunosequencing, statistical association of individual TCRs with disease status, and machine learning. The paper as a whole reports these results and caveats: While some public TCRs were present in many individuals, most TCR sequences turned up only very rarely across donors. It was suggested by the authors that the approach could potentially be generalized to other disease states and immunological phenotypes. A later analysis had no HLA typing for the validation cohort, so co-occurrence there was scored across all 130 or so repertoires. Of the cluster scores, around 95% were above 0 in a later analysis, which found that TCRs clustered in the first cohort also tended to co-occur in the 120 validation repertoires. Three of the identified cytomegalovirus-associated TCR beta chains were confirmed in vitro to be specific for cytomegalovirus antigens. In both the original and validation cohorts, the classifier was reported to diagnose cytomegalovirus status with high specificity and sensitivity. The study listed approximately 160 TCR beta chains as associated with cytomegalovirus.

Separate from the roughly 700-subject first cohort, the validation cohort of 90 to 150 subjects was the group to which the donors belonged. The junction shows trimming of 0 bases on V and 0 bases on J, plus 9 bases between the germline ends. The CDR3 contains 16 residues, cysteine and phenylalanine counted. Just the 48-base CDR3 DNA is kept, in frame starting at base 1. CDR1 and CDR2, per the germline V gene, are LGHNA and YSLEER. Receptor libraries were prepared by the immunoSEQ multiplex PCR assay. The source study handled its data this way. To diagnose cytomegalovirus status from the catalog of TCR beta chain sequences, a statistical classification framework was built. What TCRdb holds here is the immuneACCESS table cut down to in-frame rearrangements. Part of the clones is not present; checked against another copy, under half of the missing clones reflect an unresolved V gene, and the others are unexplained. V and J calls and clone size are those listed in that table; D and trimming were worked out from the DNA. The sample yields 120,000 or so clones; about 96% were counted once. Around 1.7% of the sample is in the top ten clones.

The specimen sequenced was PBMCs. The sequence came from a man aged 18 to 35 in good health and CMV-seronegative. The V and J segments used are TRBV4-3 and TRBJ1-5, with the identity of the D gene unclear. The sequenced DNA: TGCGCCAGCAGCCAAGATCATCTAGTTAGCAATCAGCCCCAGCATTTT. Its translation reads: CASSQDHLVSNQPQHF.